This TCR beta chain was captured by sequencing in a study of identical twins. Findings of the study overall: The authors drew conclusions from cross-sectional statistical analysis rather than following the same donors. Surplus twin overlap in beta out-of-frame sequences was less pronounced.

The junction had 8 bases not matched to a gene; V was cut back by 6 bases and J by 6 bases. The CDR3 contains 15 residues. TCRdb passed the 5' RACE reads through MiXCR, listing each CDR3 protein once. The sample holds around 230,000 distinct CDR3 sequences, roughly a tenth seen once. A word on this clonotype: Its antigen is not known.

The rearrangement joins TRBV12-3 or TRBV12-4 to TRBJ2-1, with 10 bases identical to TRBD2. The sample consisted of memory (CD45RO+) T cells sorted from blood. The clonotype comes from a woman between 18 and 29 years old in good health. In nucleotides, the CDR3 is TGTGCCAGCAGCTTAACTAGCGGGGAAAGCAATGAGCAGTTCTTC. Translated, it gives CASSLTSGESNEQFF.